These T cell receptor beta chains were read from a single sample in a study of T cells after yellow fever vaccination. TCRdb re-analysed the 5' RACE reads in MiXCR, keeping a single row per CDR3 protein. The sample shows approximately 580,000 distinct CDR3 sequences, roughly a sixth of them seen only once. The starting material was PBMCs, obtained 4 to 6 days after the first yellow fever vaccination. These receptors originate from a man younger than 35 who received the YFV17D yellow fever vaccine. CDR3s include the opening cysteine and the closing phenylalanine or tryptophan. Fields, in order: CDR3 protein, CDR3 DNA, D gene, V gene, clone size, J gene. The D gene is left open where the match is weak. Clone size is shown for a subset of rows, as once, few, many or a class of expanded clone.

CASSLKGATNEKLFF	TGTGCCAGCAGTTTAAAGGGGGCAACTAATGAAAAACTGTTTTTT	NA	TRBV27	NA	TRBJ1-4
CASSFSDTDTQYF	TGTGCCAGCAGCTTTAGCGACACAGATACGCAGTATTTT	NA	TRBV7-3	few	TRBJ2-3
CASSPQTYTEAFF	TGCGCCAGCAGCCCACAGACGTACACTGAAGCTTTCTTT	NA	TRBV4-1	few	TRBJ1-1
CARGTGHDPGGKLFF	TGTGCCAGGGGGACAGGGCATGATCCGGGGGGAAAACTGTTTTTT	TRBD1	TRBV19	NA	TRBJ1-4
CASSQTGGWTEAFF	TGTGCCAGCAGCCAAACAGGGGGCTGGACTGAAGCTTTCTTT	TRBD1	TRBV7-9	few	TRBJ1-1
CATSRDAGSRRDTQYF	TGTGCCACCAGCAGAGATGCGGGGAGCCGGAGGGATACGCAGTATTTT	NA	TRBV15	NA	TRBJ2-3
CASSWGLFF	TGTGCCAGCAGTTGGGGTCTGTTTTTT	NA	TRBV6-5	few	TRBJ2-2
CAISELFGRTSGGAVDTQYF	TGTGCCATCAGTGAATTATTTGGGCGGACTAGCGGGGGGGCAGTAGATACGCAGTATTTT	TRBD2	TRBV6-1	few	TRBJ2-3
CASSVALNTEAFF	TGTGCCAGCAGCGTAGCTTTGAACACTGAAGCTTTCTTT	NA	TRBV9	few	TRBJ1-1
CASGGGRETQYF	TGTGCCAGCGGGGGGGGACGAGAGACCCAGTACTTC	TRBD2	TRBV2	few	TRBJ2-5
CASSYSTRGGYTF	TGTGCCAGCAGTTACTCGACCAGGGGAGGCTACACCTTC	NA	TRBV6-5	many	TRBJ1-2
CASKQTGLAQETQYF	TGTGCCAGCAAACAGACAGGGCTAGCTCAAGAGACCCAGTACTTC	TRBD1	TRBV12-3/TRBV12-4	many	TRBJ2-5
CASSSGTGVANYGYTF	TGTGCCAGCAGTTCCGGGACAGGCGTAGCTAACTATGGCTACACCTTC	TRBD1	TRBV6-5	NA	TRBJ1-2
CSARKGVHYGYTF	TGCAGTGCTAGAAAGGGGGTCCACTATGGCTACACCTTC	NA	TRBV20-1	NA	TRBJ1-2
CASSPGLAGGPMDTQYF	TGCGCCAGCAGCCCTGGACTAGCGGGGGGGCCGATGGATACGCAGTATTTT	TRBD2	TRBV4-1	many	TRBJ2-3
CASSHYTEAFF	TGTGCCAGCAGCCATTACACTGAAGCTTTCTTT	NA	TRBV5-6	few	TRBJ1-1
CASSSSGRETQYF	TGTGCCAGCAGTAGCTCAGGGAGGGAGACCCAGTACTTC	NA	TRBV2	few	TRBJ2-5
CASSTGGFEETQYF	TGTGCCAGCTCTACTGGGGGCTTCGAGGAGACCCAGTACTTC	NA	TRBV18	NA	TRBJ2-5